What follows are 4 T cell receptor beta chains derived from one specimen sequenced in a study of T cell responses to AZD1222 COVID-19 vaccine. Only in-frame clones appear in the TCRdb table, and some are missing; sequencing was by immunoSEQ multiplex PCR. The repertoire consists of some 120,000 clones, with about 90% occurring once and the leading ten covering around 6%. The sequenced sample was peripheral blood, obtained on day 0 of AZD1222 vaccination. These receptors were taken from an adult in good health.

The chain carries TRBV10-1 and TRBJ2-3, with D possibly being TRBD1 or TRBD2 (5 bases each). Germline V gives CDR1 WNHNN, CDR2 SYGVQD (reference sequence). V lost 2 bases to trimming and J lost 4 bases, with 28 bases between them. The CDR3 extends over 20 amino acids. The DNA of the CDR3 is TGCGCCAGCAGTGAGAGGTCAGGGATCCAGGTGGGGACCGGAGCAGATACGCAGTATTTT. Amino acids: CASSERSGIQVGTGADTQYF.

The V and J genes are TRBV7-9 and TRBJ2-7; D unresolved. CDR1 is SEHNR and CDR2 is FQNEAQ in the germline V gene (reference sequence). The ends were cut back, 5 bases at V and 0 bases at J, with 8 bases in the middle. This CDR3 spans 13 amino acids. The CDR3 nucleotides read TGTGCCAGCAGCACAGATACCTCCTACGAGCAGTACTTC. Translation gives CASSTDTSYEQYF.

This clone is a singleton in its sample. This sequence joins TRBV7-8 and TRBJ1-2; D call uncertain. The CDR3 spans 12 residues. CDR1 and CDR2 (germline): SGHVS, FQNEAQ. The ends were cut back, 1 base at V and 6 bases at J, with 6 bases in the middle. The CDR3 protein is CASSLDRNGYTF. The CDR3 region has the DNA TGTGCCAGCAGCTTAGATCGGAATGGCTACACCTTC.

This clone was observed once. V gene TRBV11-3 combines with J gene TRBJ2-3; 12 positions agree with TRBD1. In germline, CDR1 is SGHNT, CDR2 YENEEA. This CDR3 is built from 18 residues. Trimming took 2 bases from V and 6 from J; bases not matched to a gene: 12. The CDR3 coding sequence is TGTGCCAGCAGCTTACCACCGGGACAGGGGGCCGGGTGGGATACGCAGTATTTT. It is translated as CASSLPPGQGAGWDTQYF.